This paragraph reports one T cell receptor beta chain. The antigen remains unidentified. Noted time point: week 11, during vaccination. Each dose of the vaccine consisted of 300 ug of mutant IDH1 20-mer peptide, with topical imiquimod. Trimming stripped 8 bases from V and 1 base from J, with 14 bases between. The V gene's germline CDR1 is MNHNY and CDR2 SVGAGI (reference sequence). The CDR3 loop spans 14 amino acids. This sample was included in a study of a mutant IDH1 vaccine in newly diagnosed glioma. Measured with immunoSEQ multiplex PCR; TCRdb has only the in-frame clones, and not every one. The sample records fewer than 35,000 clones, 85% to 90% being singletons.

This TCR derives from a man aged 18 to 29 with glioma. The sequencing used PBMCs, collected from a glioma patient whose treatment included an IDH1 peptide vaccine. The rearrangement joins TRBV6-6 to TRBJ1-1, with D possibly TRBD1 on 5 matching bases. The CDR3 coding sequence is TGTGCCAGCTCCCGAAACCAGGGGAACACTGAAGCTTTCTTT. It codes for CASSRNQGNTEAFF.